A single sample is the source of the 13 T cell receptor beta chains below, sequenced in a study of T cell responses to AZD1222 COVID-19 vaccine. The method was immunoSEQ multiplex PCR; TCRdb's version includes in-frame clones alone and lacks a portion of them. The sample holds approximately 140,000 clones; approximately 90% are singletons and the top ten take around 4.9%. The sequenced sample was peripheral blood, obtained on day 0 of AZD1222 vaccination. All receptors derive from an adult in good health.

The genes are TRBV7-9 and TRBJ1-2, with D perhaps matching TRBD1 (5 bases). Trimming stripped 1 base from V and 4 bases from J, with 13 bases between. The V gene's germline CDR1 is SEHNR and CDR2 FQNEAQ (reference sequence). The CDR3 extends over 15 amino acids. CDR3 nucleotides: TGTGCCAGCAGCTTAGTTAACAGGTTTCTCTATGGCTACACCTTC. It specifies CASSLVNRFLYGYTF.

The chain joins TRBV11-2 to TRBJ1-2; the D is unclear. The CDR3 runs 13 residues. The germline V gene has CDR1 SGHAT and CDR2 FQNNGV. V was trimmed by 5 bases and J by 5 bases, leaving 12 bases between them. The CDR3 nucleotides read TGTGCCAGCAGCCCAGACGGCCTATATGGCTACACCTTC. Encoded protein: CASSPDGLYGYTF.

The gene calls are TRBV7-3 and TRBJ2-1, with TRBD2 matching over 12 bases. This CDR3 spans 18 amino acids. J gave up 0 bases and V 4 bases, and 7 bases lay outside the gene matches. The germline V gene encodes CDR1 SGHTA and CDR2 FQGTGA. CDR3 DNA: TGTGCCAGCAGCTCGACTAGCGGGGGCTGGAGCTCCTACAATGAGCAGTTCTTC. Translated, it gives CASSSTSGGWSSYNEQFF.

V usage is TRBV5-1 and J usage is TRBJ2-3; D remains ambiguous. V was clipped by 0 bases and J by 0 bases, with 5 bases between them. The germline CDR1 and CDR2 sequences are SGHRS and YFSETQ. CDR3 length: 14 amino acids. The CDR3 here is CASSLGVSTDTQYF. The CDR3 coding sequence is TGCGCCAGCAGCTTGGGAGTGAGCACAGATACGCAGTATTTT.

V and J are TRBV21-1 and TRBJ2-7. TRBV21-1 has pseudogene status. The CDR3 runs 11 residues. CDR3 sequence reads: CASSKCAEQYF. The DNA for the CDR3 is TGTGCCAGCAGCAAGTGTGCCGAGCAGTACTTC.

This chain joins TRBV5-1 and TRBJ1-4, with TRBD1 matching 9 bases. The germline V gene encodes CDR1 SGHRS and CDR2 YFSETQ. This CDR3 spans 14 amino acids. The ends lost 5 bases at V and 8 bases at J; junction bases unmatched: 7. The CDR3 protein is CASRAGQGQEKLFF. CDR3 coding DNA: TGCGCCAGCAGGGCCGGACAGGGGCAGGAAAAACTGTTTTTT.

The V and J genes are TRBV6-6 and TRBJ2-1, with 7 positions matching TRBD2. From germline, CDR1 is MNHNY and CDR2 SVGAGI (reference sequence). This CDR3 is built from 17 residues. V shed 5 bases and J 3 bases; nucleotides not matched to a gene: 13. DNA of the CDR3: TGTGCCAGCAGTCCCCTAGTTGGCGGGAGTTTCTACAATGAGCAGTTCTTC. Its translation is CASSPLVGGSFYNEQFF.

This chain links TRBV25-1 with TRBJ2-2; perhaps TRBD1 as D (5 bases). This CDR3 spans 14 amino acids. CDR1 is MGHDK and CDR2 is SYGVNS in the germline V gene. Trimming left V 4 bases short and J 5 bases short, with 11 bases between. Here the CDR3 DNA reads TGTGCCAGCAGTGGCCAGGGTATTACCGGGGAGCTGTTTTTT. It translates to CASSGQGITGELFF.

The genes are TRBV12-3 or TRBV12-4 and TRBJ2-3; TRBD2 matches 7 bases. The CDR3 extends over 12 amino acids. V lost 11 bases to trimming and J lost 0 bases; unmatched junction nucleotides: 2. The CDR3 is CAGGGSTDTQYF. The CDR3 nucleotides read TGTGCCGGCGGGGGAAGCACAGATACGCAGTATTTT.

V and J are TRBV28 and TRBJ1-3, with D tentatively TRBD1 (6 bases). Per the germline V gene, CDR1 is MDHEN and CDR2 is SYDVKM. Trimming removed 4 bases from V and 7 bases from J, with 20 bases in between. This CDR3 is 16 amino acids long. The CDR3 spells CASSSRGANQRNTIYF. The CDR3 coding sequence is TGTGCCAGCAGTTCAAGGGGGGCCAACCAACGGAACACCATATATTTT.

This clone was picked up a small number of times. The chain links TRBV4-2 to TRBJ1-6; a possible D gene is TRBD1 (5 bases). The CDR3 extends over 16 amino acids. Trimming took off 1 base at V and 3 bases at J, with 10 bases between the two ends. Germline V lookup: CDR1 LGHNA, CDR2 YNFKEQ. The CDR3 spells CASSQVDRNYNSPLHF. CDR3 DNA sequence: TGTGCCAGCAGCCAAGTAGACAGAAACTATAATTCACCCCTCCACTTT.

This clone appeared once. This rearrangement joins TRBV7-2 to TRBJ2-7; D gene uncertain. This CDR3 is built from 14 residues. Per germline, CDR1 SGHTA and CDR2 FQGNSA. V shed 1 base and J shed 2 bases, with 9 bases lying between them. The CDR3 protein is CASSLVTAAYEQYF. DNA for the CDR3: TGTGCCAGCAGCTTAGTCACCGCCGCCTACGAGCAGTACTTC.

The CDR3 loop reads CASSLVGGSYNEQFF. The CDR3 DNA reads as TGCGCCAGCAGCTTGGTTGGTGGCTCCTACAATGAGCAGTTCTTC. The chain employs TRBV5-1 and TRBJ2-1; D gene uncertain. V was pared by 0 bases and J by 0 bases, with 7 bases between. Germline V lookup: CDR1 SGHRS, CDR2 YFSETQ. This CDR3 is 15 amino acids long.